Listed here are 2 T cell receptor beta chains from one sample, sequenced in a study of OX40 agonist ivuxolimab in advanced cancers. The assay was immunoSEQ multiplex PCR, and TCRdb's table has in-frame clones only and misses some. The repertoire holds fewer than 90,000 clones, with around 87% as singletons. The starting material was CD4+ or CD8+ T cells sorted from blood, obtained in a trial of the OX40 agonist ivuxolimab. All receptors come from an adult with an advanced solid tumor such as melanoma, head and neck, liver or kidney cancer.

This clone was detected only once. The J gene is TRBJ2-3, the V gene TRBV28; 13 bases are shared with TRBD2. Germline loops: CDR1 MDHEN, CDR2 SYDVKM. The CDR3 length is 17 residues. Unmatched junction bases numbered 8, after V lost 5 bases and J lost 3 bases. CDR3 amino acids: CASSPRTSGSSTDTQYF. DNA for the CDR3: TGTGCCAGCAGTCCTCGGACTAGCGGGAGTTCAACAGATACGCAGTATTTT.

The genes are TRBV7-8 and TRBJ1-4; D gene uncertain. Looked up from germline, CDR1 is SGHVS and CDR2 is FQNEAQ. Trimming cost V 5 bases and J 5 bases, with 15 bases left between them. The CDR3 loop spans 15 amino acids. The CDR3 protein is CASSGKSSLNEKLFF. In nucleotides, the CDR3 is TGTGCCAGCAGCGGGAAATCGTCCCTGAATGAAAAACTGTTTTTT. Full variable domain (rest looked up from reference TRBV7-8 and TRBJ1-4): GAGVSQSPRYKVAKRGQDVALRCDPISGHVSLFWYQQALGQGPEFLTYFQNEAQLDKSGLPSDRFFAERPEGSVSTLKIQRTQQEDSAVYLCASSGKSSLNEKLFFGSGTQLSVL.